Shown below are 10 T cell receptor beta chains from a single sample sequenced in a study of blood T cell repertoires in COVID-19 (dated by TCRdb to the early 2020s). Library generation was performed with the immunoSEQ multiplex PCR assay. TCRdb obtained this table from immuneACCESS and retained in-frame rearrangements with V and J assigned. These tables miss some clones; where compared with another copy, unresolved V genes account for less than half of the shortfall, and the remainder is unexplained. The sample table lists 85,000 to 100,000 clones, roughly four fifths of them with a count of one. Approximately 25% of the sample comes from the top ten. Material: peripheral blood. All receptors come from a human donor in a cohort sampled during active COVID-19.

This chain connects TRBV5-1 to TRBJ2-3; D is possibly TRBD2 (5 bases). The CDR3 has 15 amino acids. The V gene lost 1 base and the J gene lost 3 bases, with 12 bases spanning the gap. The germline V gene encodes CDR1 SGHRS and CDR2 YFSETQ. DNA for the CDR3: TGCGCCAGCAGCTTGTTTTCTTCGGGGACAGATACGCAGTATTTT. Translated, it gives CASSLFSSGTDTQYF.

This clone was recorded only once. The chain recombines TRBV4-3 with TRBJ2-7, with 7 bases that match TRBD2. V trimming: 4 bases; J trimming: 10 bases; junction bases outside the gene matches: 10. Germline CDR1 and CDR2: LGHNA and YSLEER. The CDR3 contains 13 residues. This chain's CDR3 is CASSPGTNPQQYF. The CDR3 coding sequence is TGCGCCAGCAGCCCCGGGACTAACCCACAACAGTACTTC.

This clone was found once. The chain is built from TRBV4-3 and TRBJ1-6; perhaps TRBD1 as D (5 bases). Germline V gene data show CDR1 as LGHNA and CDR2 as YSLEER. V lost 1 base and J lost 6, with 16 bases in between. The CDR3 spans 17 residues. CDR3 DNA: TGCGCCAGCAGCCAAGGGGTTTCGGGGGTTGCTAATTCACCCCTCCACTTT. This encodes CASSQGVSGVANSPLHF.

The rearrangement links TRBV5-1 to TRBJ1-3; a possible D gene is TRBD1 (5 bases). This CDR3 has 15 residues. Germline lookup yields CDR1 SGHRS and CDR2 YFSETQ. V gave up 4 bases and J gave up 0 bases, with 11 bases separating them. For the CDR3, the DNA is TGCGCCAGCAGCCAGACAGTGAGCTCTGGAAACACCATATATTTT. Residues: CASSQTVSSGNTIYF.

This chain uses TRBV19 with TRBJ2-2; 7 bases match TRBD1. The CDR3 sequence is 14 residues long. Losses at the gene ends were 5 bases for V and 6 bases for J; bases not matched to a gene: 6. The germline gives CDR1 LNHDA, CDR2 SQIVND (reference sequence). CDR3 protein: CASSSRTGPGELFF. The DNA of the CDR3 is TGTGCCAGTAGTTCGCGGACAGGTCCCGGGGAGCTGTTTTTT.

The V and J genes are TRBV19 and TRBJ2-5, with 10 nucleotides matching TRBD2. The junction had 12 bases not matched to a gene; V was cut back by 3 bases and J by 5 bases. The germline gives CDR1 LNHDA, CDR2 SQIVND (reference sequence). CDR3 length: 17 amino acids. The CDR3 nucleotides read TGTGCCAGTAGTATGGGGGCTAGCGGGGGCGGAAGGGAGACCCAGTACTTC. Its protein product is CASSMGASGGGRETQYF.

This chain joins TRBV19 and TRBJ2-5; 12 nucleotides agree with TRBD1. The germline gives CDR1 LNHDA, CDR2 SQIVND (reference sequence). The CDR3 is 15 residues long. V gave up 5 bases and J gave up 5 bases; unmatched junction bases: 6. For the CDR3, the DNA is TGTGCCAGTAGTCAAGGGACAGGGGGCGTCGAGACCCAGTACTTC. Protein product: CASSQGTGGVETQYF.

CDR3 in DNA: TGTGCCAGTACCACCACCCATAGCTCCTACGAGCAGTACTTC. This translates into CASTTTHSSYEQYF. J is TRBJ2-7 and V is TRBV19; D unclear. Germline CDR1 reads LNHDA; CDR2 reads SQIVND (reference sequence). The CDR3 is made up of 14 amino acids. Between the trimmed V and J ends, which lost 7 bases and 0 bases, there was a span of 13 bases.

This chain connects TRBV10-2 to TRBJ2-5, with 11 bases lining up with TRBD2. J lost 0 bases, V lost 6 bases, and 3 bases had no gene match. CDR1 is WSHSY and CDR2 is SAAADI in the germline V gene. This CDR3 has 15 amino acids. The CDR3 loop is CASRASGGYQETQYF. CDR3 DNA sequence: TGCGCCAGCAGAGCTAGCGGGGGGTACCAAGAGACCCAGTACTTC.

CDR3 sequence: CASSPLQGSRSPLHF. The CDR3 DNA sequence: TGTGCCAGCAGCCCCCTACAGGGATCGCGCTCACCCCTCCACTTT. This rearrangement joins TRBV3-1 (or the pseudogene TRBV3-2) to TRBJ1-6; possibly TRBD1 for D (6 bases). The V and J ends lost 4 bases and 10 bases respectively, with 17 bases between them. This CDR3 comprises 15 residues. Per germline, CDR1 LGHDT and CDR2 YNNKEL (reference sequence).